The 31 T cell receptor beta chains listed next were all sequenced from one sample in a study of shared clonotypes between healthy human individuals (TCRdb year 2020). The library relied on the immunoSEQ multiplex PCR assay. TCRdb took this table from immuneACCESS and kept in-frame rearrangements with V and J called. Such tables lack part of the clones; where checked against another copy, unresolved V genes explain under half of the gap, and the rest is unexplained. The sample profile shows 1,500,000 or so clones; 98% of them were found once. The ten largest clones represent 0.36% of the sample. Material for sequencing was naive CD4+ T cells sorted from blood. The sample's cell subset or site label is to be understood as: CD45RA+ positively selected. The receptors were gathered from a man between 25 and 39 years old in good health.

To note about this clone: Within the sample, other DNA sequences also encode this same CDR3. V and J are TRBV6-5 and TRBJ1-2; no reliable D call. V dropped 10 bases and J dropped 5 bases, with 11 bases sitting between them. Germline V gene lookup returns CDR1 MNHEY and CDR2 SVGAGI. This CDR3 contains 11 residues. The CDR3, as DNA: TGTGCCACCTCCCGGGGTTATGGCTACACCTTC. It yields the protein CATSRGYGYTF.

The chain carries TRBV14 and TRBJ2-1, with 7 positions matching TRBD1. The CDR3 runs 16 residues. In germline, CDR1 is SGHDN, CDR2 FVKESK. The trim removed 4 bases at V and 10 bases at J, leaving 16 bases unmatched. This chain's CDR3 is CASSLSPDRVLREQFF. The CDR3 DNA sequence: TGTGCCAGCAGCCTCTCCCCCGACAGGGTTCTGCGCGAGCAGTTCTTC.

The chain's CDR3 is CASSPEPRGTDQPQHF. The DNA of the CDR3 is TGCGCCAGCAGCCCCGAACCGAGGGGCACGGATCAGCCCCAGCATTTT. This sequence joins TRBV4-3 and TRBJ1-5, with D possibly being TRBD1 (5 bases). V lost 4 bases to trimming and J lost 5 bases, with 18 bases between them. This CDR3 comprises 16 residues. The germline CDR1 and CDR2 sequences are LGHNA and YSLEER.

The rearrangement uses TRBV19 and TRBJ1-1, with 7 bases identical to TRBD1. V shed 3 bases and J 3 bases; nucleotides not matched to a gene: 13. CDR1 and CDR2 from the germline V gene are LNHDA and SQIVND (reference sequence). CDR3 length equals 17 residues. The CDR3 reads CASSIKPGQEGHTEAFF. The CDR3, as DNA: TGTGCCAGTAGTATCAAACCCGGACAGGAGGGTCACACTGAAGCTTTCTTT.

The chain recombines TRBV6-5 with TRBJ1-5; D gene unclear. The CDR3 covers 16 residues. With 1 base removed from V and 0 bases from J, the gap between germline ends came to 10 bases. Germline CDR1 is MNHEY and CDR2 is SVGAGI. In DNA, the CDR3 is TGTGCCAGCAGTTACTTACCCATGGATAGCAATCAGCCCCAGCATTTT. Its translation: CASSYLPMDSNQPQHF.

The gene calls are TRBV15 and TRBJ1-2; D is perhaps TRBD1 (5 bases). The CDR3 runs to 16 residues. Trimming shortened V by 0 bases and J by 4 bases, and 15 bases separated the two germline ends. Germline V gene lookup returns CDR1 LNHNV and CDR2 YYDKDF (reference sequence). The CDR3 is CATSRDYQGRGYGYTF. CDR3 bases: TGTGCCACCAGCAGAGATTACCAGGGAAGGGGCTATGGCTACACCTTC. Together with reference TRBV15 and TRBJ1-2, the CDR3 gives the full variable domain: DAMVIQNPRYQVTQFGKPVTLSCSQTLNHNVMYWYQQKSSQAPKLLFHYYDKDFNNEADTPDNFQSRRPNTSFCFLDIRSPGLGDTAMYLCATSRDYQGRGYGYTFGSGTRLTVV.

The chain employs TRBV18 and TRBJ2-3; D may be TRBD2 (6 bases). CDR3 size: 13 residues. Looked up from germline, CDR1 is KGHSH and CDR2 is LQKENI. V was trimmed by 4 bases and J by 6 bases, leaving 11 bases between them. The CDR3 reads CASSQRRGDTQYF. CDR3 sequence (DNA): TGTGCCAGCTCACAAAGACGGGGGGATACGCAGTATTTT.

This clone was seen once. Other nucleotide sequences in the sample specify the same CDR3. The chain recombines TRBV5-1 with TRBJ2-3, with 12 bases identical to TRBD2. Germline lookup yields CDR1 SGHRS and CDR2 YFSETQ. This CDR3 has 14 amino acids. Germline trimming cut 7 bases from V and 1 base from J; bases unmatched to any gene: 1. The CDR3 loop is CASRLAGGTDTQYF. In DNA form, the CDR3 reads TGCGCCAGCCGACTAGCGGGAGGCACAGATACGCAGTATTTT.

In nucleotides, the CDR3 is TGTGCCAGCATGGAGCCGGGGGGCCGCTACGAGCAGTACTTC. Its translation is CASMEPGGRYEQYF. The chain has TRBV28 and TRBJ2-7, with D maybe TRBD2 (7 bases). CDR3 length: 14 residues. Trimming left V 7 bases short and J 3 bases short, with 16 bases between. Germline lookup yields CDR1 MDHEN and CDR2 SYDVKM.

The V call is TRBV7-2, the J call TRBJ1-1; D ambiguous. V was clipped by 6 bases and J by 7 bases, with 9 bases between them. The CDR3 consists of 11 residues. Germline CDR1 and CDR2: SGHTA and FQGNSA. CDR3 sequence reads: CASRSVLEAFF. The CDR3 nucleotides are TGTGCCAGCAGGTCAGTCCTTGAAGCTTTCTTT.

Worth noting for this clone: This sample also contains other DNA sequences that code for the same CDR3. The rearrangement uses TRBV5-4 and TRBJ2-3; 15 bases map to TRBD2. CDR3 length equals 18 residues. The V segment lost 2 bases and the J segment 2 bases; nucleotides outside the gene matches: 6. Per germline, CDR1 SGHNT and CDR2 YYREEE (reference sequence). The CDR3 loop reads CASSFPGLAGGNTDTQYF. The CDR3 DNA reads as TGTGCCAGCAGCTTCCCGGGACTAGCGGGAGGCAACACAGATACGCAGTATTTT. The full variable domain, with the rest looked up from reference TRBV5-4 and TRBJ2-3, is ETGVTQSPTHLIKTRGQQVTLRCSSQSGHNTVSWYQQALGQGPQFIFQYYREEENGRGNFPPRFSGLQFPNYSSELNVNALELDDSALYLCASSFPGLAGGNTDTQYFGPGTRLTVL.

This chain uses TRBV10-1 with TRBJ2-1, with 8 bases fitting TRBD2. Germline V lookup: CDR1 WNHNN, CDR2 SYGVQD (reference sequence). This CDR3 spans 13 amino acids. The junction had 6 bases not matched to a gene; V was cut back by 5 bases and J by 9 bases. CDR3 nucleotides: TGCGCCAGCAGTCGACTAGCGAGCGGTGAGCAGTTCTTC. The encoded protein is CASSRLASGEQFF.

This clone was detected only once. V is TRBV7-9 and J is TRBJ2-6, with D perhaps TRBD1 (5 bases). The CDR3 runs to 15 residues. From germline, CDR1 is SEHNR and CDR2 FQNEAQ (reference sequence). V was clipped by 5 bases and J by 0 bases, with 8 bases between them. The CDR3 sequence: CASSAGSSGANVLTF. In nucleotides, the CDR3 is TGTGCCAGCAGCGCAGGGTCCTCTGGGGCCAACGTCCTGACTTTC.

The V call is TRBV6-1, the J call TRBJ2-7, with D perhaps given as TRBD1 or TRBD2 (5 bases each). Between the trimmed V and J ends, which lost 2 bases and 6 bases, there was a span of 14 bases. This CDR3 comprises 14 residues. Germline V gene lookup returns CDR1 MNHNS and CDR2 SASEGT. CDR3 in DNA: TGTGCCAGCAGTGAACCCGGGACCAGACGCGAGCAGTACTTC. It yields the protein CASSEPGTRREQYF.

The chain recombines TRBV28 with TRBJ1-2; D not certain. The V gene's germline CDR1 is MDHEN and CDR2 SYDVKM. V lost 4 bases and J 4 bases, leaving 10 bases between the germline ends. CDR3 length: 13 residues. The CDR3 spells CASSSPQRYGYTF. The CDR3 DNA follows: TGTGCCAGCAGTTCTCCACAGCGCTATGGCTACACCTTC.

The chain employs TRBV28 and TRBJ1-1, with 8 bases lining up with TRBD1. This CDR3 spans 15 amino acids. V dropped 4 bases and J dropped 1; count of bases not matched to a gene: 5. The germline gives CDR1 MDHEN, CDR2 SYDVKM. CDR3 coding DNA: TGTGCCAGCAGTTACAGGGGGTTAGGGAACACTGAAGCTTTCTTT. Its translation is CASSYRGLGNTEAFF.

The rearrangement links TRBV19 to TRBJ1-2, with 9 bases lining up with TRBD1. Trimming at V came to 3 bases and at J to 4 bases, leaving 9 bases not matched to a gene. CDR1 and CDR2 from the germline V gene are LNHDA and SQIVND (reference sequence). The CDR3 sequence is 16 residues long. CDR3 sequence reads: CASSIATGGGVYGYTF. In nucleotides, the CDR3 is TGTGCCAGTAGTATCGCAACAGGGGGCGGTGTCTATGGCTACACCTTC.

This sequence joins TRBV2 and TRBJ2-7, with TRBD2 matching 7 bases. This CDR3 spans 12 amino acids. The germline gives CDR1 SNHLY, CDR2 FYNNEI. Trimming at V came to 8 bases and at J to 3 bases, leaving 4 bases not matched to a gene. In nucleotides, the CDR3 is TGTGCCAGCGGGAGGGCCTACTACGAGCAGTACTTC. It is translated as CASGRAYYEQYF. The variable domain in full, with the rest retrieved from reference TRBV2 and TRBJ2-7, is EPEVTQTPSHQVTQMGQEVILRCVPISNHLYFYWYRQILGQKVEFLVSFYNNEISEKSEIFDDQFSVERPDGSNFTLKIRSTKLEDSAMYFCASGRAYYEQYFGPGTRLTVT.

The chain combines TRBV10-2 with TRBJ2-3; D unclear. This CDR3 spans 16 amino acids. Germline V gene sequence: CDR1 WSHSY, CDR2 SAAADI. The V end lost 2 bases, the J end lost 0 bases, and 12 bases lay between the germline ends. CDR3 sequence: CASSEVAGTSTDTQYF. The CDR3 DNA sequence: TGCGCCAGCAGTGAGGTCGCAGGCACTAGCACAGATACGCAGTATTTT.

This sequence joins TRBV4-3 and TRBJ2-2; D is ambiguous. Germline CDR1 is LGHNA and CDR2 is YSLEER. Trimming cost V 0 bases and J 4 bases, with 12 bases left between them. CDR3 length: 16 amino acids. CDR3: CASSQEVIVPTGELFF. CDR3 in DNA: TGCGCCAGCAGCCAAGAGGTCATAGTACCCACCGGGGAGCTGTTTTTT.

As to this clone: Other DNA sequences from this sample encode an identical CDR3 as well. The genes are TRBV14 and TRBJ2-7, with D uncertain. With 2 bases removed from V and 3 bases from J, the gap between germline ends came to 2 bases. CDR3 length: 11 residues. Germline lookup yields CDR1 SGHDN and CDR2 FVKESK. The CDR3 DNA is TGTGCCAGCAGCCAACTCTACGAGCAGTACTTC. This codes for CASSQLYEQYF.

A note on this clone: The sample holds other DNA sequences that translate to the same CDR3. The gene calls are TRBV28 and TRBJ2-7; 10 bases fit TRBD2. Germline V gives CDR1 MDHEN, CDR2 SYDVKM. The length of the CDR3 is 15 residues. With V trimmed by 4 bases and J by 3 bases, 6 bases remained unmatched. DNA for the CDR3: TGTGCCAGCAGTTCCTCTAGCGGGAGAGACTACGAGCAGTACTTC. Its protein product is CASSSSSGRDYEQYF.

CDR3 nucleotide sequence: TGTGCCAGCACGCCGGGGGCCAACGTCCTGACTTTC. Its translation is CASTPGANVLTF. This rearrangement joins TRBV2 to TRBJ2-6; no firm D call. CDR1 and CDR2 (germline): SNHLY, FYNNEI. With 7 bases removed from V and 4 bases from J, the gap between germline ends came to 5 bases. This CDR3 has 12 amino acids.

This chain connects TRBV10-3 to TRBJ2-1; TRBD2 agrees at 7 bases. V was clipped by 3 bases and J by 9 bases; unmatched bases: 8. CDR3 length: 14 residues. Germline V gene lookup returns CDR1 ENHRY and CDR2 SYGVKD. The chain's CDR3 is CAISESSGEGEQFF. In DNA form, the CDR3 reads TGTGCCATCAGTGAATCATCGGGGGAGGGTGAGCAGTTCTTC.

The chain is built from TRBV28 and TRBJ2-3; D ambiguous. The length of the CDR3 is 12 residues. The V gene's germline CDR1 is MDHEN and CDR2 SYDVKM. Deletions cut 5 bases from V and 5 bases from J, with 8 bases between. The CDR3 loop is CASSPEIDTQYF. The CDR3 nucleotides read TGTGCCAGCAGTCCGGAAATAGATACGCAGTATTTT.

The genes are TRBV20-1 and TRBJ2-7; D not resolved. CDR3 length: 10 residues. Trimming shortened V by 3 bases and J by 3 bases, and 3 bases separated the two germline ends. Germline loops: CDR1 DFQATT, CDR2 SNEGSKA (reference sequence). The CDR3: CSASHYEQYF. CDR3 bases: TGCAGTGCTAGTCACTACGAGCAGTACTTC.

CDR3 in DNA: TGTGCCAGCAGCTCGGTTACTAGCTGGTCGGGGGAGCAGTACTTC. Translated: CASSSVTSWSGEQYF. The chain uses TRBV11-2 and TRBJ2-7, with D tentatively TRBD2 (6 bases). The CDR3 is made up of 15 amino acids. Trimming took 4 bases from V and 7 from J, leaving 20 bases between them. Looked up from germline, CDR1 is SGHAT and CDR2 is FQNNGV.

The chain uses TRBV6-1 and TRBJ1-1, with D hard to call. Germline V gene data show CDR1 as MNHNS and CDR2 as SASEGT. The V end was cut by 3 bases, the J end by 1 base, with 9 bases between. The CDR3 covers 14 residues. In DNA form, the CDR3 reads TGTGCCAGCAGTGAGGTCAAGGCGAACACTGAAGCTTTCTTT. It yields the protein CASSEVKANTEAFF.

For the CDR3, the DNA is TGCGCCAGCAGCCAAGGGATAGCGGGAGGCAGTGAGCAGTTCTTC. Its protein is CASSQGIAGGSEQFF. V usage is TRBV4-3 and J usage is TRBJ2-1, with 10 bases lining up with TRBD2. With 1 base clipped from V and 9 bases from J, the junction kept 6 bases outside the gene matches. Germline V gene lookup returns CDR1 LGHNA and CDR2 YSLEER. The CDR3 is made up of 15 amino acids.

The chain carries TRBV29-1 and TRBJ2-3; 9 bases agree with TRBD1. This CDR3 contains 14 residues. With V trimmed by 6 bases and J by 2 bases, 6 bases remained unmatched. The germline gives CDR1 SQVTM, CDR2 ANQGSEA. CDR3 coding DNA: TGCAGCGTCGGGACAGGGTTGGTCACAGATACGCAGTATTTT. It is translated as CSVGTGLVTDTQYF.

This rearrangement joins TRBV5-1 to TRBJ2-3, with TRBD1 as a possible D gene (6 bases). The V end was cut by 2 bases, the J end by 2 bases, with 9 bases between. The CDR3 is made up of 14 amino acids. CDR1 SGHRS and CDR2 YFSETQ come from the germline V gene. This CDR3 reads CASSFGTYTDTQYF. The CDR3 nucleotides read TGCGCCAGCAGCTTTGGGACATACACAGATACGCAGTATTTT.